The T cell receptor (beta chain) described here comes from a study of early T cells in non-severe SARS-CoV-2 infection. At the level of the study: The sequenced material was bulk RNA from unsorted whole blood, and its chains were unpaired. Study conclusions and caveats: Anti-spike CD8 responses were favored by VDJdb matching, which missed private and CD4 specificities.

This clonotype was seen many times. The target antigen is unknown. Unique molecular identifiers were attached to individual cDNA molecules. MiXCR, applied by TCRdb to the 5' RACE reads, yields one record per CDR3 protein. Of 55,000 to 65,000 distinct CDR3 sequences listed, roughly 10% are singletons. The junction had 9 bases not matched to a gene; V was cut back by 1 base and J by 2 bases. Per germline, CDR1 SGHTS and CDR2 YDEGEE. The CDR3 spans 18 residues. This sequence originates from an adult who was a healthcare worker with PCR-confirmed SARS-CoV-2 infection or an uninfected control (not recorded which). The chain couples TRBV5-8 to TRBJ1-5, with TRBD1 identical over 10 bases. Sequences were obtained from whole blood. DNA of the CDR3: TGTGCCAGCAGCTTGAATCTGGGGACAGGGGTTGGCAATCAGCCCCAGCATTTT. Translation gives CASSLNLGTGVGNQPQHF.